The 3 T cell receptor beta chains given below trace back to one sample, sequenced in a study of T-cell reconstitution after alpha-beta-depleted transplantation in children. It was with unique molecular identifiers that the TCRbeta library was prepared. TCRdb re-called the PCR reads through MiXCR, storing one row per CDR3 protein. The data hold hundreds of thousands of distinct CDR3 sequences, with 10% to 15% observed a single time. The material was PBMCs, mostly from graft donor cells, obtained 360 days after TCRalphabeta/CD19-depleted stem cell transplant. These TCRs come from a male patient under 18 who had a stem cell transplant for acute myeloid leukemia, so the T cells may come from the graft donor.

This clonotype came up a few times. The chain uses TRBV19 and TRBJ2-1, with 9 nucleotides matching TRBD2. This CDR3 contains 14 residues. Trimming at V came to 7 bases and at J to 7 bases, leaving 8 bases not matched to a gene. Germline-derived CDR1 and CDR2 are LNHDA and SQIVND (reference sequence). CDR3 nucleotides: TGTGCCAGTATGATGAATAGCGGGAGTAATGAGCAGTTCTTC. Translating it yields CASMMNSGSNEQFF.

This clonotype occurred many times. CDR3: CASSRTEQFF. The CDR3 DNA reads as TGTGCCAGCTCCAGGACGGAGCAGTTCTTC. This chain links TRBV12-3 or TRBV12-4 with TRBJ2-1; the D is unclear. V lost 8 bases, J lost 10 bases, and 9 bases lay in between. The CDR3 is 10 residues long.

This clonotype occurred a few times. The rearrangement links TRBV5-1 to TRBJ2-5; D remains ambiguous. V was cut by 1 base and J by 7 bases, with 23 bases left in between. Germline CDR1 and CDR2: SGHRS and YFSETQ. The CDR3 contains 17 residues. CDR3 sequence (DNA): TGCGCCAGCAGCTTGTCCCCGACCCCGATAATCGCCGCGACCCAGTACTTC. It yields the protein CASSLSPTPIIAATQYF.